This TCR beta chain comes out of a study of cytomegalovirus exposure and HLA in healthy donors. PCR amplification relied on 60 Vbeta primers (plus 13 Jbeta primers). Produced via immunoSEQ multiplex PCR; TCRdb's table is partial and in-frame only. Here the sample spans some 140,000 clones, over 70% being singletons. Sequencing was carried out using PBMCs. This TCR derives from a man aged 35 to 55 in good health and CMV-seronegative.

In nucleotides, the CDR3 is TGTGCCAGCGGACAGCTCACTGAAGCTTTCTTT. This gives the protein CASGQLTEAFF. This chain uses TRBV18 with TRBJ1-1, with TRBD1 as a possible D gene (6 bases). This CDR3 region has 11 residues. V was cut by 8 bases and J by 4 bases, with 8 bases left in between. Germline V lookup: CDR1 KGHSH, CDR2 LQKENI.